The 7 T cell receptor beta chains given below trace back to one sample, sequenced in a study of Graves' ophthalmopathy and Graves' hyperthyroidism. Amplifying from RNA transcripts, the study obtained TCR beta CDR3 regions. Amplification began with first-round RT-PCR using HTBI primers, then second-round multiplex PCR was performed. MiXCR, run by TCRdb on the multiplex PCR reads, gives a single entry per CDR3 protein. The sample has more than 300,000 distinct CDR3 sequences, 15% to 20% seen once; the top ten hold 2.4%. Source material: peripheral blood. The source of these receptors is an adult woman with stable Graves' hyperthyroidism.

This clonotype was found many times. V gene TRBV4-1 combines with J gene TRBJ2-5, with 10 bases aligning to TRBD2. Unmatched junction bases numbered 9, after V lost 0 bases and J lost 5 bases. CDR3 length: 17 amino acids. Germline V gene lookup returns CDR1 MGHRA and CDR2 YSYEKL. DNA of the CDR3: TGCGCCAGCAGCCAAGAGACGGGGCTAGCGGGAGTGGAGACCCAGTACTTC. It translates to CASSQETGLAGVETQYF.

CDR3 residues: CASKGPDTLYEQYF. The CDR3 coding sequence is TGTGCCAGCAAGGGGCCGGACACCCTCTACGAGCAGTACTTC. The chain recombines TRBV28 with TRBJ2-7, with D possibly being TRBD1 (5 bases). Trimming left V 7 bases short and J 3 bases short, with 16 bases between. Germline assignment: CDR1 MDHEN and CDR2 SYDVKM. This CDR3 has 14 residues.

This clonotype occurred many times. The genes are TRBV11-2 and TRBJ2-7, with TRBD1 identical over 8 bases. V shed 5 bases, J shed 2 bases, and the junction held 8 bases outside the gene matches. CDR1 and CDR2 (germline): SGHAT, FQNNGV. The CDR3 covers 15 residues. The CDR3: CASSPDRGRTYEQYF. The CDR3 DNA is TGTGCCAGCAGCCCTGACAGGGGAAGGACCTACGAGCAGTACTTC. The whole variable domain, filled in from reference TRBV11-2 and TRBJ2-7, reads EAGVAQSPRYKIIEKRQSVAFWCNPISGHATLYWYQQILGQGPKLLIQFQNNGVVDDSQLPKDRFSAERLKGVDSTLKIQPAKLEDSAVYLCASSPDRGRTYEQYFGPGTRLTVT.

This clonotype was seen many times. This sequence joins TRBV28 and TRBJ1-1, with D hard to call. The CDR3 is made up of 11 amino acids. Per germline, CDR1 MDHEN and CDR2 SYDVKM. V lost 0 bases and J lost 6, with 2 bases in between. CDR3 residues: CASSLWAEAFF. The CDR3 coding sequence is TGTGCCAGCAGTTTATGGGCTGAAGCTTTCTTT.

This clonotype was seen repeatedly, ten times or more. The rearrangement links TRBV12-3 or TRBV12-4 to TRBJ2-5; TRBD1 or TRBD2 may be the D gene (6 bases each). The length of the CDR3 is 13 residues. V was shortened by 6 bases and J by 4 bases, with 12 bases between the two germline ends. The CDR3 reads CASSFTGAETQYF. The DNA for the CDR3 is TGTGCCAGCAGCTTCACGGGGGCAGAGACCCAGTACTTC.

This clonotype was seen at least ten times. The chain combines TRBV27 with TRBJ1-2; unclear D gene. CDR3 length: 13 amino acids. Per the germline V gene, CDR1 is MNHEY and CDR2 is SMNVEV (reference sequence). V was shortened by 4 bases and J by 2 bases, with 8 bases between the two germline ends. Here the CDR3 DNA reads TGTGCCAGCAGTTGGAAAGGGAACTATGGCTACACCTTC. Protein: CASSWKGNYGYTF.

The sample holds many counts of this clonotype. Written as DNA, the CDR3 is TGTGCCAGCAGCTTAGACGGGGACGAGCAGTACTTC. Its translation is CASSLDGDEQYF. This rearrangement joins TRBV7-2 to TRBJ2-7, with D possibly matching TRBD2 (5 bases). Trimming stripped 1 base from V and 5 bases from J, with 6 bases between. Germline V gene data show CDR1 as SGHTA and CDR2 as FQGNSA. The CDR3 runs to 12 residues.